These 26 T cell receptor beta chains share one sample of origin, sequenced in a study of T cell clonotyping in hematopoietic cell transplantation. The data were produced by immunoSEQ multiplex PCR, yet TCRdb's version contains in-frame clones alone and is incomplete. Altogether about 29,000 clones are present, approximately 90% being singletons, with the ten largest covering around 10%. The specimen was PBMCs, collected 100 days after allogeneic stem cell transplant. Every receptor here comes from a female patient in her fifties or sixties who had an allogeneic stem cell transplant from a related donor, so the T cells may come from the graft donor. Some clones in this sample may be carry-over from other donors' samples.

The chain links TRBV19 to TRBJ2-1; the D is unclear. Trimming shortened V by 7 bases and J by 7 bases, and 20 bases separated the two germline ends. CDR1 LNHDA and CDR2 SQIVND come from the germline V gene (reference sequence). The CDR3 is 15 residues long. The CDR3 protein is CASTPFDDLKNEQFF. CDR3 DNA: TGTGCCAGTACCCCATTTGACGACCTAAAGAATGAGCAGTTCTTC.

V usage is TRBV2 and J usage is TRBJ2-3; D not certain. The CDR3 is 15 amino acids. CDR1 SNHLY and CDR2 FYNNEI come from the germline V gene. Deletions cut 6 bases from V and 5 bases from J, with 18 bases between. The CDR3 DNA follows: TGTGCCAGCAGCTGGCGTACTATCGCGTTAGATACGCAGTATTTT. This sequence encodes CASSWRTIALDTQYF.

This chain uses TRBV5-1 with TRBJ1-6; D uncertain. Per germline, CDR1 SGHRS and CDR2 YFSETQ. This CDR3 region has 14 residues. V lost 5 bases and J 6 bases, leaving 12 bases between the germline ends. The CDR3 protein is CASRYQASNSPLHF. In DNA form, the CDR3 reads TGCGCCAGCAGGTATCAAGCTTCTAATTCACCCCTCCACTTT.

This chain uses TRBV4-3 with TRBJ1-2, with 8 bases fitting TRBD1. CDR1 and CDR2 from the germline V gene are LGHNA and YSLEER. The CDR3 is 16 amino acids. The junction had 6 bases not matched to a gene; V was cut back by 0 bases and J by 3 bases. The CDR3, as DNA: TGCGCCAGCAGCCAAGATATCGAGGGACAGGACTATGGCTACACCTTC. The encoded protein is CASSQDIEGQDYGYTF.

This rearrangement joins TRBV7-2 to TRBJ2-1; D call uncertain. Trimming stripped 1 base from V and 4 bases from J, with 5 bases between. The V gene's germline CDR1 is SGHTA and CDR2 FQGNSA. The CDR3 runs to 13 residues. CDR3 DNA: TGTGCCAGCAGCTTAGGAGAGTACAATGAGCAGTTCTTC. Its protein is CASSLGEYNEQFF. Full variable domain (outside the CDR3, taken from reference TRBV7-2 and TRBJ2-1): GAGVSQSPSNKVTEKGKDVELRCDPISGHTALYWYRQSLGQGLEFLIYFQGNSAPDKSGLPSDRFSAERTGGSVSTLTIQRTQQEDSAVYLCASSLGEYNEQFFGPGTRLTVL.

V and J are TRBV2 and TRBJ2-1, with TRBD1 identical over 8 bases. The CDR3 covers 15 residues. Germline V gene lookup returns CDR1 SNHLY and CDR2 FYNNEI. With 2 bases clipped from V and 4 bases from J, the junction kept 4 bases outside the gene matches. The CDR3 DNA follows: TGTGCCAGCAGTGAACAGGGGGCTGGGTACAATGAGCAGTTCTTC. Its translation is CASSEQGAGYNEQFF.

The chain carries TRBV19 and TRBJ1-5; D unclear. Between the trimmed V and J ends, which lost 2 bases and 4 bases, there was a span of 3 bases. Germline CDR1 and CDR2: LNHDA and SQIVND (reference sequence). CDR3 size: 12 residues. The CDR3 DNA reads as TGTGCCAGTAGTATAAAGAATCAGCCCCAGCATTTT. It encodes CASSIKNQPQHF.

The V gene is TRBV7-8, the J gene TRBJ1-2; weak D call: TRBD1 (6 bases). The CDR3 is 16 residues long. Germline CDR1 SGHVS, CDR2 FQNEAQ. V shed 5 bases and J shed 3 bases, with 19 bases lying between them. The chain's CDR3 is CASSGRGGHGHYGYTF. The DNA of the CDR3 is TGTGCCAGCAGCGGTCGAGGGGGGCACGGCCACTATGGCTACACCTTC.

The V and J genes are TRBV6-5 and TRBJ1-2, with TRBD1 matching over 8 bases. J was trimmed by 6 bases and V by 10 bases; bases with no gene match: 7. The CDR3 is 12 amino acids. Germline values: CDR1 MNHEY, CDR2 SVGAGI. CDR3 amino acids: CATSQGADGYTF. In DNA form, the CDR3 reads TGTGCCACCTCGCAGGGGGCAGATGGCTACACCTTC.

V and J are TRBV7-9 and TRBJ1-2; a weak D match, TRBD1 (5 bases). The germline V and J ends were trimmed by 5 bases and 7 bases, with 11 bases remaining between them. This CDR3 is 12 amino acids long. Germline values: CDR1 SEHNR, CDR2 FQNEAQ (reference sequence). The CDR3 here is CASSRDGAGYTF. CDR3 sequence (DNA): TGTGCCAGCAGCCGAGACGGGGCTGGCTACACCTTC.

The chain recombines TRBV5-6 with TRBJ1-2, with TRBD1 matching 8 bases. The CDR3 has 15 residues. The trim removed 5 bases at V and 2 bases at J, leaving 8 bases unmatched. Germline V gives CDR1 SGHDT, CDR2 YYEEEE. The CDR3 DNA reads TGTGCCAGCAGTCGTGGACAGGGAGGGAACTATGGCTACACCTTC. This gives the protein CASSRGQGGNYGYTF. The entire variable domain, with the rest obtained from reference TRBV5-6 and TRBJ1-2, is as follows: DAGVTQSPTHLIKTRGQQVTLRCSPKSGHDTVSWYQQALGQGPQFIFQYYEEEERQRGNFPDRFSGHQFPNYSSELNVNALLLGDSALYLCASSRGQGGNYGYTFGSGTRLTVV.

V is TRBV27 and J is TRBJ2-1; 8 nucleotides align to TRBD2. Germline loops: CDR1 MNHEY, CDR2 SMNVEV (reference sequence). V shed 1 base, J shed 7 bases, and the junction held 3 bases outside the gene matches. The length of the CDR3 is 14 residues. CDR3 in DNA: TGTGCCAGCAGTTTATACGGCGGGAGGAATGAGCAGTTCTTC. As protein: CASSLYGGRNEQFF.

This clone was counted once. V is TRBV30 and J is TRBJ1-6; unclear D gene. The V and J ends lost 2 bases and 8 bases respectively, with 13 bases between them. Germline CDR1 GTSNPN, CDR2 SVGIG (reference sequence). The CDR3 spans 14 residues. The CDR3 bases are TGTGCCTGGAGTATTGGAATTGTGGATTCACCCCTCCACTTT. Amino acids: CAWSIGIVDSPLHF.

The chain joins TRBV7-9 to TRBJ1-2; the match to TRBD1 covers 9 bases. Germline V lookup: CDR1 SEHNR, CDR2 FQNEAQ (reference sequence). The trim removed 4 bases at V and 5 bases at J, leaving 2 bases unmatched. The CDR3 is 13 amino acids. The CDR3 loop reads CASSSDRGYGYTF. In DNA form, the CDR3 reads TGTGCCAGCAGCTCGGACAGGGGTTATGGCTACACCTTC.

V and J are TRBV29-1 and TRBJ1-2; maybe TRBD1 (5 bases). Trimming removed 4 bases from V and 0 bases from J, with 12 bases in between. CDR1 SQVTM and CDR2 ANQGSEA come from the germline V gene. This CDR3 spans 14 amino acids. The CDR3 loop is CSVGGRGANYGYTF. The CDR3 coding sequence is TGCAGCGTTGGAGGGCGGGGGGCTAACTATGGCTACACCTTC.

This CDR3 is CAISESNRGGNTIYF. CDR3 sequence (DNA): TGTGCCATCAGTGAGTCGAACCGCGGGGGAAACACCATATATTTT. The chain recombines TRBV10-3 with TRBJ1-3; D remains ambiguous. The ends were cut back, 0 bases at V and 4 bases at J, with 10 bases in the middle. Per germline, CDR1 ENHRY and CDR2 SYGVKD. The length of the CDR3 is 15 residues.

The genes are TRBV5-6 and TRBJ1-2, with a possible D match to TRBD1 (5 bases). Deletions cut 4 bases from V and 2 bases from J, with 9 bases between. This CDR3 spans 13 amino acids. Germline CDR1 is SGHDT and CDR2 is YYEEEE. For the CDR3, the DNA is TGTGCCAGCAGCCGCGGGGGGAACTATGGCTACACCTTC. The encoded protein is CASSRGGNYGYTF. The full variable domain, in which reference TRBV5-6 and TRBJ1-2 provide the parts outside the CDR3, is DAGVTQSPTHLIKTRGQQVTLRCSPKSGHDTVSWYQQALGQGPQFIFQYYEEEERQRGNFPDRFSGHQFPNYSSELNVNALLLGDSALYLCASSRGGNYGYTFGSGTRLTVV.

This rearrangement joins TRBV19 to TRBJ1-1; D unresolved. The CDR3 has 12 amino acids. Looked up from germline, CDR1 is LNHDA and CDR2 is SQIVND (reference sequence). The V end was cut by 5 bases, the J end by 6 bases, with 10 bases between. CDR3 region: CASSPREAEAFF. CDR3 in DNA: TGTGCCAGTAGTCCCCGCGAGGCTGAAGCTTTCTTT.

This clone was detected only once. The genes are TRBV19 and TRBJ2-1, with D possibly being TRBD2 (6 bases). Germline loops: CDR1 LNHDA, CDR2 SQIVND (reference sequence). The CDR3 is made up of 18 amino acids. The V end lost 5 bases, the J end lost 4 bases, and 24 bases lay between the germline ends. As DNA, the CDR3 is TGTGCCAGTAGTCATAGAGGGAGGCGGACAAAAAATTACAATGAGCAGTTCTTC. Its translation: CASSHRGRRTKNYNEQFF.

The gene calls are TRBV10-1 and TRBJ1-1; D not resolved. The CDR3 spans 18 residues. The germline V gene encodes CDR1 WNHNN and CDR2 SYGVQD (reference sequence). Trimming pared 1 base from V and 0 bases from J, leaving 18 bases between. The CDR3 loop is CASSELWLPPLLNTEAFF. The DNA for the CDR3 is TGCGCCAGCAGTGAGTTGTGGCTTCCGCCCCTCCTGAACACTGAAGCTTTCTTT.

The chain is built from TRBV30 and TRBJ1-2; D unclear. The CDR3 length is 13 residues. The V end was cut by 7 bases, the J end by 3 bases, with 15 bases between. Looked up from germline, CDR1 is GTSNPN and CDR2 is SVGIG (reference sequence). Here the CDR3 reads CASPPWADYGYTF. Here the CDR3 DNA reads TGTGCCTCCCCACCTTGGGCGGACTATGGCTACACCTTC.

This chain joins TRBV9 and TRBJ1-2; 11 bases are shared with TRBD1. The length of the CDR3 is 15 residues. The germline CDR1 and CDR2 sequences are SGDLS and YYNGEE. V trimming: 4 bases; J trimming: 8 bases; junction bases outside the gene matches: 10. The CDR3 nucleotides read TGTGCCAGCAGCTTGATCCGGGACAGGGGGATAGGCTACACCTTC. Translation gives CASSLIRDRGIGYTF.

This chain joins TRBV19 and TRBJ1-6; D gene unclear. The CDR3 is 14 residues long. From germline, CDR1 is LNHDA and CDR2 SQIVND (reference sequence). Trimming shortened V by 1 base and J by 4 bases, and 5 bases separated the two germline ends. CDR3 loop: CASSIGQYNSPLHF. The CDR3 DNA follows: TGTGCCAGTAGTATAGGCCAGTATAATTCACCCCTCCACTTT.

The rearrangement joins TRBV4-2 to TRBJ2-1, with 9 bases lining up with TRBD1. Germline lookup yields CDR1 LGHNA and CDR2 YNFKEQ. The ends lost 3 bases at V and 8 bases at J; junction bases unmatched: 14. This CDR3 is built from 17 residues. CDR3 region: CASSQIPPGQGGDEQFF. The CDR3 bases are TGTGCCAGCAGCCAGATACCACCGGGACAGGGAGGTGATGAGCAGTTCTTC.

This chain uses TRBV5-1 with TRBJ1-1; no clear D gene. CDR1 and CDR2 (germline): SGHRS, YFSETQ. V was shortened by 4 bases and J by 3 bases, with 10 bases between the two germline ends. The CDR3 loop spans 13 amino acids. This chain's CDR3 is CASSPSRDTEAFF. The CDR3 DNA follows: TGCGCCAGCAGCCCGTCGCGGGACACTGAAGCTTTCTTT.

The chain employs TRBV5-1 and TRBJ1-2; the match to TRBD1 covers 8 bases. V shed 0 bases and J 6 bases; nucleotides not matched to a gene: 7. This CDR3 has 15 amino acids. Germline V gene sequence: CDR1 SGHRS, CDR2 YFSETQ. The CDR3 region has the DNA TGCGCCAGCAGCTTGGAAGGACAGGGTGGAGATGGCTACACCTTC. As protein: CASSLEGQGGDGYTF. Looking up the rest from reference TRBV5-1 and TRBJ1-2 gives the full variable domain: KAGVTQTPRYLIKTRGQQVTLSCSPISGHRSVSWYQQTPGQGLQFLFEYFSETQRNKGNFPGRFSGRQFSNSRSEMNVSTLELGDSALYLCASSLEGQGGDGYTFGSGTRLTVV.